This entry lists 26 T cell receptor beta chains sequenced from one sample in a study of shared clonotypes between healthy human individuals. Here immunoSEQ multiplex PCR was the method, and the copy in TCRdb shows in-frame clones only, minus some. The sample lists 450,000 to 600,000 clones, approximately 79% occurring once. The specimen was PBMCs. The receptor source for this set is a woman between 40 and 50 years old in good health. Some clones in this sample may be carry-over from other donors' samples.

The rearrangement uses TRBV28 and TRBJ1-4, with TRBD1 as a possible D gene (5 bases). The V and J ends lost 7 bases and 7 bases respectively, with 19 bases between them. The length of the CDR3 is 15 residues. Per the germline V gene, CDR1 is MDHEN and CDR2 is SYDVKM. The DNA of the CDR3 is TGTGCCAGCACCTCGGGTGGGGGATGGGGTGAAAAACTGTTTTTT. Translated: CASTSGGGWGEKLFF.

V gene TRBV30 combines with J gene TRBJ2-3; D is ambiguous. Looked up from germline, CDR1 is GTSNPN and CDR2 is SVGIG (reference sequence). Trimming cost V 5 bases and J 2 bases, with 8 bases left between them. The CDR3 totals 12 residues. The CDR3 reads CAWQTYTDTQYF. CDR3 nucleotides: TGTGCCTGGCAAACCTACACAGATACGCAGTATTTT.

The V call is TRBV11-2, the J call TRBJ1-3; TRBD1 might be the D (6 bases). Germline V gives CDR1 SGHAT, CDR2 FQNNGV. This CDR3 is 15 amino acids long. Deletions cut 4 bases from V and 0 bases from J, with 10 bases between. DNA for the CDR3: TGTGCCAGCAGCTCGACAGGTTCCTCTGGAAACACCATATATTTT. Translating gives CASSSTGSSGNTIYF.

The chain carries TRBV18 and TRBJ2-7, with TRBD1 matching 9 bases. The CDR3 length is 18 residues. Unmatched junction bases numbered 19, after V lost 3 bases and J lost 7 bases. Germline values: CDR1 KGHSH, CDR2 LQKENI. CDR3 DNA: TGTGCCAGCTCACCCGGGTCAGATGTCCCGGGACAGGGAGGGGAGCAGTACTTC. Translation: CASSPGSDVPGQGGEQYF.

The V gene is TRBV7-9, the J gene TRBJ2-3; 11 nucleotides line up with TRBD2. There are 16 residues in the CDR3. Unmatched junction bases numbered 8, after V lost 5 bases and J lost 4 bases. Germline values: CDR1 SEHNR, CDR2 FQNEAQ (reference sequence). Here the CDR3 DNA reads TGTGCCAGCAGCCAAGATCCGACTAGCGGGGCAGATACGCAGTATTTT. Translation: CASSQDPTSGADTQYF.

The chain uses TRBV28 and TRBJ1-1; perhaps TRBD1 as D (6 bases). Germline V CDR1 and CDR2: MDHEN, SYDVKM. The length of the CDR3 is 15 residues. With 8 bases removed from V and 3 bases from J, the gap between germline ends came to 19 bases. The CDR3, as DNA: TGTGCCAGCGGTTCAACAGGGAGTCCATACACTGAAGCTTTCTTT. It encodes CASGSTGSPYTEAFF.

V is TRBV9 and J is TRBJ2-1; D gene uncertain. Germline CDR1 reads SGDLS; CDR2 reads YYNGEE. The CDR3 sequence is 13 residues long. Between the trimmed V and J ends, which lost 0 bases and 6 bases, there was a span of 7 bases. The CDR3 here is CASSVGELNEQFF. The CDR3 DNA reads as TGTGCCAGCAGCGTAGGAGAACTCAATGAGCAGTTCTTC.

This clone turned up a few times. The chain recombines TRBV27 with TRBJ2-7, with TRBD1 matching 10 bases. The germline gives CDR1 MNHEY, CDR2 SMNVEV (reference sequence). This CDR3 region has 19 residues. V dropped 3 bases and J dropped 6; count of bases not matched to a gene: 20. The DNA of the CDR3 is TGTGCCAGCAGTTTTTCTCGTGACCCCTCCGGGACAGGGGTTTTCGAGCAGTACTTC. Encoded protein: CASSFSRDPSGTGVFEQYF.

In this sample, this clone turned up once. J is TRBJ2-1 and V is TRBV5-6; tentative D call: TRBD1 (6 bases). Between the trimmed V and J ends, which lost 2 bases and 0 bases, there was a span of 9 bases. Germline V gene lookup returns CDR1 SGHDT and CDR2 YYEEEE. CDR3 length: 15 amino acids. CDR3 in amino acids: CASSFDRSSYNEQFF. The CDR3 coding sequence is TGTGCCAGCAGCTTTGACAGGAGCTCCTACAATGAGCAGTTCTTC.

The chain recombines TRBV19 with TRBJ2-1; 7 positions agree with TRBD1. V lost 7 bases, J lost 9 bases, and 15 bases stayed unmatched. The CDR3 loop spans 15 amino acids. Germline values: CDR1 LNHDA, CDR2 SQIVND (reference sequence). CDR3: CASTPYDRVWGEQFF. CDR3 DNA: TGTGCCAGTACCCCATACGACAGGGTCTGGGGTGAGCAGTTCTTC.

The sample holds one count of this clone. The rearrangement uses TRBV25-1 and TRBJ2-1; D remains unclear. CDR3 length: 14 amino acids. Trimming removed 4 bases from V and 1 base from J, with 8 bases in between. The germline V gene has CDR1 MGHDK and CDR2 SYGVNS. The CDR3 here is CASSVPGSYNEQFF. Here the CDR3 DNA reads TGTGCCAGCAGTGTCCCCGGGTCCTACAATGAGCAGTTCTTC.

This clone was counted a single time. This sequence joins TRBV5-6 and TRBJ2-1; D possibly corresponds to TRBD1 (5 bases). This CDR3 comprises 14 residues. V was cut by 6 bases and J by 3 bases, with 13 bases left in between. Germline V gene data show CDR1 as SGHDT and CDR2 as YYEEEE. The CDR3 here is CASKTRANYNEQFF. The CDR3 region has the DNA TGTGCCAGCAAAACCAGGGCGAACTACAATGAGCAGTTCTTC.

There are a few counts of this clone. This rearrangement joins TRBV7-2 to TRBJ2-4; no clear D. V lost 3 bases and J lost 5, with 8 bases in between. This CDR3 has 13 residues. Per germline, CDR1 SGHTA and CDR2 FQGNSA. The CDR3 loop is CASSLRWQNIQYF. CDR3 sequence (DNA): TGTGCCAGCAGCTTGAGATGGCAAAACATTCAGTACTTC.

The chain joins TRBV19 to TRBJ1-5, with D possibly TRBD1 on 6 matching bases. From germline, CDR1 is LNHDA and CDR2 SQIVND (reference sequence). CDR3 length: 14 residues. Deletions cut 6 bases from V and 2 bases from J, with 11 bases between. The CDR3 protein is CASRQDSRNQPQHF. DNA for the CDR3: TGTGCCAGTAGGCAGGACAGCCGCAATCAGCCCCAGCATTTT.

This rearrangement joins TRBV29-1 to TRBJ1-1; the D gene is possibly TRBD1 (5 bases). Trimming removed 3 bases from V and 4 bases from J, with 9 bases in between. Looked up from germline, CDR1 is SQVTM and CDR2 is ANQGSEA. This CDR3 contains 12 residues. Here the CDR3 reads CSVDSGATEAFF. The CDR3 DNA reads TGCAGCGTTGATAGCGGGGCCACTGAAGCTTTCTTT.

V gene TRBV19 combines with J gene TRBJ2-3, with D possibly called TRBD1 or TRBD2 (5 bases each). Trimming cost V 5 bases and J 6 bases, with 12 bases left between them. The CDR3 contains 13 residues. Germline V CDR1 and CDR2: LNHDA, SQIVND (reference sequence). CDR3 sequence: CASSARESDTQYF. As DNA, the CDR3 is TGTGCCAGTAGTGCCAGGGAGTCGGATACGCAGTATTTT.

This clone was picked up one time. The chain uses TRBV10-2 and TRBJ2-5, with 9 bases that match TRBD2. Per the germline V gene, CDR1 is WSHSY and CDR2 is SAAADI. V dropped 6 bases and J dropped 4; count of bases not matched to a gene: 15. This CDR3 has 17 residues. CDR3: CASSGLEREEVLETQYF. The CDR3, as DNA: TGCGCCAGCAGCGGGCTGGAGCGGGAGGAGGTTCTAGAGACCCAGTACTTC.

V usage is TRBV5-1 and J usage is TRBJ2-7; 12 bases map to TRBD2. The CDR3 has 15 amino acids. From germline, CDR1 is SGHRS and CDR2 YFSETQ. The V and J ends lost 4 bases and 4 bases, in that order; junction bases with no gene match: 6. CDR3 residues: CASSRGLAGNYEQYF. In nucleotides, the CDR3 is TGCGCCAGCAGCCGTGGACTAGCGGGAAATTACGAGCAGTACTTC.

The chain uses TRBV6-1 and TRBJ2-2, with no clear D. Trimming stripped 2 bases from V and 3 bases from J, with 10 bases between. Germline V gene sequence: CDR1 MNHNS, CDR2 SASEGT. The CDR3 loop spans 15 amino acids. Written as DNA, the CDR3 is TGTGCCAGCAGTGAATACCCGGCGGACACCGGGGAGCTGTTTTTT. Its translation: CASSEYPADTGELFF.

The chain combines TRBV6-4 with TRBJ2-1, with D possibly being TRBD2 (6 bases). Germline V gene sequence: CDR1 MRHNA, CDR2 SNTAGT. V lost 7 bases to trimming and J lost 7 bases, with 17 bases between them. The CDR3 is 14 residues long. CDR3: CASKGGGEGNEQFF. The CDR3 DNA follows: TGTGCCAGCAAGGGAGGCGGGGAAGGGAATGAGCAGTTCTTC.

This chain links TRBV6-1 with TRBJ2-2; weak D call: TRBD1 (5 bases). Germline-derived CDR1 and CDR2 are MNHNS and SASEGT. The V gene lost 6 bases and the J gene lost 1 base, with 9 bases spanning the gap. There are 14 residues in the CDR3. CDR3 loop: CASSNTGNTGELFF. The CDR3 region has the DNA TGTGCCAGCAGCAATACAGGGAACACCGGGGAGCTGTTTTTT.

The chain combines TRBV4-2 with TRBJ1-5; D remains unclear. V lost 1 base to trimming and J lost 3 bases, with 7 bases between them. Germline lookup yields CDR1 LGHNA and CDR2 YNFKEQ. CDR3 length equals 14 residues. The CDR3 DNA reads TGTGCCAGCAGCCAAGGTCACATCAATCAGCCCCAGCATTTT. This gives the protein CASSQGHINQPQHF.

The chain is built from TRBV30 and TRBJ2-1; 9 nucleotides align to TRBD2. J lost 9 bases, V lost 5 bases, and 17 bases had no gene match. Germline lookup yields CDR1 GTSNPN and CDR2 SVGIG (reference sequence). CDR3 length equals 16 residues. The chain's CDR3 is CAWGPSGVAGVTEQFF. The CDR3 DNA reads TGTGCCTGGGGTCCCTCAGGGGTAGCGGGAGTTACTGAGCAGTTCTTC.

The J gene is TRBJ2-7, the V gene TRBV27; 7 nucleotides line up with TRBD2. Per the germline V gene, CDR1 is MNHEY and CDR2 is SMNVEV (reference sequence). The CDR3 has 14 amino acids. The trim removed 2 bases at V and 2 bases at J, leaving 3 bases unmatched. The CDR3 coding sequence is TGTGCCAGCAGTTTACGGGCGGGGGCCTACGAGCAGTACTTC. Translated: CASSLRAGAYEQYF.

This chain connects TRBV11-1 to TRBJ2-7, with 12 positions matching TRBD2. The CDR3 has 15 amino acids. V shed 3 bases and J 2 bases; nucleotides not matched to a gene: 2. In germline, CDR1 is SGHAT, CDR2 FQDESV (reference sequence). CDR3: CASSFGLAGTYEQYF. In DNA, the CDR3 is TGTGCCAGCAGCTTCGGACTAGCGGGAACCTACGAGCAGTACTTC.

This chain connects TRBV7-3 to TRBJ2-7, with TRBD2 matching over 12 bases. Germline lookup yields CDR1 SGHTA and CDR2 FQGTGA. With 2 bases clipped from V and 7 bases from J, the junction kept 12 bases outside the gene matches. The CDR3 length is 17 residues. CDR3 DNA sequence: TGTGCCAGCAGCTTAGGGCCGCCGACTAGCGGGAGTGGAGAGCAGTACTTC. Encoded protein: CASSLGPPTSGSGEQYF.